These T cell receptor beta chains were read from a single sample in a study of OX40 agonist ivuxolimab in advanced cancers. The protocol was immunoSEQ multiplex PCR, while the TCRdb copy is restricted to in-frame clones and leaves out a portion. The sample lists approximately 35,000 clones; over 80% were seen once. Material: CD4+ or CD8+ T cells sorted from blood, obtained in a trial of the OX40 agonist ivuxolimab. The receptors were sampled from an adult with an advanced solid tumor such as melanoma, head and neck, liver or kidney cancer. CDR3s include the opening cysteine and the closing phenylalanine or tryptophan. The D gene is left open where the match is weak. Only some rows state a clone size, as once, few, many or a class for expanded clones.

cdr3_aa	cdr3_nt	d_call	clone_size	j_call	v_call
CASSESNRGYEQYF	TGTGCCAGCAGTGAATCTAACAGGGGATACGAGCAGTACTTC	TRBD1	.	TRBJ2-7	TRBV25-1
CASSDTAIEGDTQYF	TGCGCCAGCAGTGACACAGCGATTGAGGGAGATACGCAGTATTTT	.	.	TRBJ2-3	TRBV10-1
CASSGDSYEQYF	TGTGCCAGCAGCGGGGATTCCTACGAGCAGTACTTC	.	.	TRBJ2-7	TRBV27
CASSVEAGGHNEQFF	TGTGCCAGCAGCGTGGAAGCGGGAGGCCACAATGAGCAGTTCTTC	TRBD2	.	TRBJ2-1	TRBV9
CASSLDSTDTQYF	TGTGCCAGCAGTTTAGACAGCACAGATACGCAGTATTTT	.	.	TRBJ2-3	TRBV28
CASSPQGRGTDTQYF	TGTGCCAGCAGTCCCCAGGGAAGGGGCACAGATACGCAGTATTTT	.	.	TRBJ2-3	TRBV25-1
CAWSMAGRTDTQYF	TGTGCCTGGAGTATGGCAGGGAGAACAGATACGCAGTATTTT	.	.	TRBJ2-3	TRBV30
CASSLAGTGWGEQYF	TGTGCCAGCAGTCTCGCCGGGACAGGGTGGGGGGAGCAGTACTTC	TRBD1	once	TRBJ2-7	TRBV27
CACKPGREKLAGAGELFF	TGTGCCTGTAAACCGGGACGGGAGAAACTAGCGGGAGCCGGGGAGCTGTTTTTT	TRBD2	.	TRBJ2-2	TRBV30
CASSCPSWTETYEQYF	TGTGCTAGCAGCTGTCCAAGTTGGACCGAAACCTACGAGCAGTACTTC	.	.	TRBJ2-7	TRBV7-7
CASSLRDRGLRPEAFF	TGTGCCAGCAGCCTCAGGGACAGGGGGCTGAGGCCTGAAGCTTTCTTT	TRBD1	.	TRBJ1-1	TRBV28
CASSPRTSGDTQYF	TGTGCCAGCAGCCCCCGGACTAGCGGGGATACGCAGTATTTT	TRBD2	.	TRBJ2-3	TRBV7-6
CASSSLGPHYEQYF	TGTGCCAGCAGCTCCCTCGGACCCCACTACGAGCAGTACTTC	.	.	TRBJ2-7	TRBV7-2
CASSITSGALNEQFF	TGTGCCAGTAGTATAACTAGCGGAGCTCTTAATGAGCAGTTCTTC	TRBD2	.	TRBJ2-1	TRBV19
CASSLEVQGDEQFF	TGTGCCAGCAGCTTAGAGGTCCAGGGAGATGAGCAGTTCTTC	.	once	TRBJ2-1	TRBV7-6
CATSRVGTVYGYTF	TGTGCCACCAGCAGAGTCGGGACGGTTTATGGCTACACCTTC	.	.	TRBJ1-2	TRBV15
CASSPLSRTEAFF	TGTGCCAGCAGTCCCCTTTCTCGGACTGAAGCTTTCTTT	.	.	TRBJ1-1	TRBV27
CASSLAGQLYGYTF	TGTGCCAGCAGCTTAGCGGGACAGTTATATGGCTACACCTTC	TRBD1	.	TRBJ1-2	TRBV7-9
CAWSTGPGANVLTF	TGTGCCTGGAGCACAGGCCCAGGGGCCAACGTCCTGACTTTC	.	.	TRBJ2-6	TRBV30
CASSPTSSREQYF	TGTGCCAGCAGCCCGACGTCTAGTCGCGAGCAGTACTTC	.	.	TRBJ2-7	TRBV7-9
CASSEAAGASYGYTF	TGTGCCAGCAGTGAAGCGGCAGGGGCGAGCTATGGCTACACCTTC	.	.	TRBJ1-2	TRBV2
CASSIRGQQETQYF	TGTGCCAGTAGTATAAGGGGACAGCAAGAGACCCAGTACTTC	TRBD1	.	TRBJ2-5	TRBV19
CARLAGGKNIQYF	TGTGCCAGACTAGCGGGAGGGAAAAACATTCAGTACTTC	TRBD2	.	TRBJ2-4	TRBV28
CASSVANYGYTF	TGTGCCAGCAGCGTAGCTAACTATGGCTACACCTTC	.	.	TRBJ1-2	TRBV9
CASSLDMNTEAFF	TGCGCCAGCAGCTTGGACATGAACACTGAAGCTTTCTTT	.	.	TRBJ1-1	TRBV5-1
CASSLYRQSTDTQYF	TGTGCCAGCAGTTTATACAGGCAAAGCACAGATACGCAGTATTTT	.	once	TRBJ2-3	TRBV28
CASSLGGGQTIYEQYF	TGTGCCAGCAGCTTAGGGGGGGGACAAACAATCTACGAGCAGTACTTC	.	.	TRBJ2-7	TRBV11-2
CASSVGTGQGIHDYGYTF	TGTGCCAGCAGCGTAGGGACGGGACAGGGGATTCATGACTATGGCTACACCTTC	TRBD1	.	TRBJ1-2	TRBV9
CASSPRGGRIYEQYF	TGTGCCAGCAGCCCCCGGGGGGGAAGGATCTACGAGCAGTACTTC	TRBD2	.	TRBJ2-7	TRBV7-3
CSVARNTGELFF	TGCAGCGTTGCCCGGAACACCGGGGAGCTGTTTTTT	.	.	TRBJ2-2	TRBV29-1
CASSLGAPRAFF	TGTGCCAGCAGCTTAGGAGCACCCCGAGCTTTCTTT	.	.	TRBJ1-1	TRBV7-3
CASSLVTRNTEAFF	TGTGCCAGCAGCTTAGTAACCCGGAACACTGAAGCTTTCTTT	.	.	TRBJ1-1	TRBV11-2
CASSEDGVRVAFF	TGTGCCAGCAGTGAAGACGGGGTTAGGGTAGCTTTCTTT	.	.	TRBJ1-1	TRBV2
CASSSQGGEKLFF	TGTGCCAGCAGCTCACAGGGGGGGGAAAAACTGTTTTTT	TRBD1	.	TRBJ1-4	TRBV5-4
CASSQEQGAFSVMNTEAFF	TGCGCCAGCAGCCAAGAACAGGGGGCATTCTCCGTAATGAACACTGAAGCTTTCTTT	TRBD1	.	TRBJ1-1	TRBV4-3
CASSSAGGVSSYEQYF	TGTGCCAGCAGCTCAGCCGGGGGAGTCAGCTCCTACGAGCAGTACTTC	.	.	TRBJ2-7	TRBV7-9
CASSLSAGVNQPQHF	TGTGCCAGCAGTTTATCGGCGGGGGTAAATCAGCCCCAGCATTTT	.	.	TRBJ1-5	TRBV27
CASSLDLAGGETQYF	TGTGCCAGCAGCTTAGATCTAGCGGGAGGGGAGACCCAGTACTTC	TRBD2	.	TRBJ2-5	TRBV11-2
CASSPQGSGSPLHF	TGTGCCAGCAGTCCTCAGGGGAGTGGTTCACCCCTCCACTTT	.	.	TRBJ1-6	TRBV7-8
CASSSLGSGPSSRRYNEQFF	TGTGCCAGCAGTTCCTTGGGTAGCGGTCCCTCGAGTCGGAGATACAATGAGCAGTTCTTC	.	.	TRBJ2-1	TRBV28
CASSLGEGTGELFF	TGTGCCAGCAGCTTGGGGGAGGGGACCGGGGAGCTGTTTTTT	TRBD2	.	TRBJ2-2	TRBV5-6
CASSKGISRNTEAFF	TGTGCCAGCAGTAAGGGGATATCTAGGAACACTGAAGCTTTCTTT	.	.	TRBJ1-1	TRBV6-1
CASSVGVAGIQETQYF	TGTGCCAGCAGCGTAGGGGTAGCGGGGATCCAAGAGACCCAGTACTTC	TRBD2	.	TRBJ2-5	TRBV9
CASSVGKRDTQYF	TGTGCCAGCAGCGTAGGGAAGAGGGATACGCAGTATTTT	.	.	TRBJ2-3	TRBV9
CSAGQAPRRYGYTF	TGCAGCGCTGGTCAGGCCCCAAGGAGGTATGGCTACACCTTC	.	once	TRBJ1-2	TRBV29-1
CASSYSLVLANYGYTF	TGTGCCAGCAGTTACTCGTTAGTCCTAGCTAACTATGGCTACACCTTC	.	.	TRBJ1-2	TRBV6-6
CASSSWEGSNNEQFF	TGTGCCAGTAGTTCGTGGGAGGGGTCCAACAATGAGCAGTTCTTC	TRBD2	.	TRBJ2-1	TRBV19
CASSGRRERSYNEQFF	TGTGCCAGCAGCGGACGGCGGGAGAGGTCCTACAATGAGCAGTTCTTC	TRBD2	.	TRBJ2-1	TRBV2
CASIAGTAYEQYF	TGTGCCAGCATTGCCGGGACTGCATACGAGCAGTACTTC	.	.	TRBJ2-7	TRBV2
CASTDRAVQPQHF	TGTGCCAGCACCGACAGGGCGGTTCAGCCCCAGCATTTT	TRBD1	.	TRBJ1-5	TRBV28
CASHRGGLAALSTDTQYF	TGTGCCTCACACCGTGGCGGACTAGCGGCCCTTAGCACAGATACGCAGTATTTT	TRBD2	.	TRBJ2-3	TRBV2
CASSPELGSTNEKLFF	TGCGCCAGCAGCCCGGAGCTAGGTAGCACTAATGAAAAACTGTTTTTT	.	.	TRBJ1-4	TRBV4-1
CASSLTPEQFF	TGTGCCAGCAGCTTAACTCCTGAGCAGTTCTTC	.	.	TRBJ2-1	TRBV7-9
CASSPPWGGELFF	TGCGCCAGCAGTCCCCCGTGGGGTGGGGAGCTGTTTTTT	.	few	TRBJ2-2	TRBV23-1
CASSGPGTSGASTDTQYF	TGTGCCAGCAGCGGGCCCGGGACTAGCGGAGCCAGCACAGATACGCAGTATTTT	TRBD2	.	TRBJ2-3	TRBV7-9